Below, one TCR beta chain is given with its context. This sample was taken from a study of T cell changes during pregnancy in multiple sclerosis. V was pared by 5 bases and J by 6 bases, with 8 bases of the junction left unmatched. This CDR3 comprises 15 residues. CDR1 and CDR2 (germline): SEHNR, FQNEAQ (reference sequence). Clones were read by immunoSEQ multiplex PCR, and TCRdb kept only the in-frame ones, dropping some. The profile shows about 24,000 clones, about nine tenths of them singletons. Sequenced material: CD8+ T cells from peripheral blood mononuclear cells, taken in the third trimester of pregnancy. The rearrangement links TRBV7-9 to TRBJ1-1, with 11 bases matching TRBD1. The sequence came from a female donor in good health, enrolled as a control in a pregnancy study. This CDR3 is CASSTPGQGVAEAFF. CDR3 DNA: TGTGCCAGCAGCACTCCGGGACAGGGGGTTGCTGAAGCTTTCTTT. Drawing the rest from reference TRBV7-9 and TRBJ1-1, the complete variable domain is DTGVSQNPRHKITKRGQNVTFRCDPISEHNRLYWYRQTLGQGPEFLTYFQNEAQLEKSRLLSDRFSAERPKGSFSTLEIQRTEQGDSAMYLCASSTPGQGVAEAFFGQGTRLTVV.